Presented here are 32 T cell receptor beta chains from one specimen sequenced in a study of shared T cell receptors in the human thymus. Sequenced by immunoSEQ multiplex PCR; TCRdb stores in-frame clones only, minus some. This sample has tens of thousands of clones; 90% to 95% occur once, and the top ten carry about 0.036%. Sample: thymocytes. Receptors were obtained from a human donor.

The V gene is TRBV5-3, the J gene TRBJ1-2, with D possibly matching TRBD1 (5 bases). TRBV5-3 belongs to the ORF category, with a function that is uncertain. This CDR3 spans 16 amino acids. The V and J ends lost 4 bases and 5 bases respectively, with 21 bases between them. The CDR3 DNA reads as TGTGCCAGAAGCCTAGGCGGTGGAAGGGGTAGGTATGGCTACACCTTC. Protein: CARSLGGGRGRYGYTF.

The CDR3 DNA is TGCGCCACCTCCCTAGGGGTCCCTCTCCCCTACGAGCAGTACTTC. This translates into CATSLGVPLPYEQYF. The rearrangement links TRBV10-2 to TRBJ2-7; tentatively, D is TRBD1 (5 bases). The CDR3 runs 15 residues. V was clipped by 10 bases and J by 2 bases, with 21 bases between them. The germline V gene has CDR1 WSHSY and CDR2 SAAADI.

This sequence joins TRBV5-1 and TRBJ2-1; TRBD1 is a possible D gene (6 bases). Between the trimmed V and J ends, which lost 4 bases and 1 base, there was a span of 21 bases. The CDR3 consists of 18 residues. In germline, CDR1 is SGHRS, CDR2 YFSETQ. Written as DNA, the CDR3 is TGCGCCAGCAGCCCGGCACACCAGGGGTCTACTTCCTACAATGAGCAGTTCTTC. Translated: CASSPAHQGSTSYNEQFF.

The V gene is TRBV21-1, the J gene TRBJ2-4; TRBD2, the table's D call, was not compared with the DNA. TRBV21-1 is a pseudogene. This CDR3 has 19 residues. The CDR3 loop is CASSKRQLAGLFGQNIQYF. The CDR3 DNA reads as TGTGCCAGCAGCAAACGCCAACTAGCGGGGCTCTTTGGCCAAAACATTCAGTACTTC.

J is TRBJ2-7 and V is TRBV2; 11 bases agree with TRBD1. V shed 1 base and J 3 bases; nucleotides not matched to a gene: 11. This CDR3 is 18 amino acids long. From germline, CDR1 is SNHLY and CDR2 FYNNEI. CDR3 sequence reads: CASSEVPGQGGPFYEQYF. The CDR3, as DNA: TGTGCCAGCAGTGAAGTTCCGGGACAGGGGGGTCCCTTCTACGAGCAGTACTTC.

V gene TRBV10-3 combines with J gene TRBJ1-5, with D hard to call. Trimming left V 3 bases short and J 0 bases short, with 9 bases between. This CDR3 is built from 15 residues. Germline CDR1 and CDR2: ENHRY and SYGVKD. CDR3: CAISDGFYSNQPQHF. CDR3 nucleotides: TGTGCCATCAGTGACGGCTTTTATAGCAATCAGCCCCAGCATTTT.

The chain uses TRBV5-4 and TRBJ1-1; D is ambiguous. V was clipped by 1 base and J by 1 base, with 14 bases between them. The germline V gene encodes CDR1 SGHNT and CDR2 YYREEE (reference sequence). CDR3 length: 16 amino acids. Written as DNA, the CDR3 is TGTGCCAGCAGCTTGTCGGGGAGGGTAACGAACACTGAAGCTTTCTTT. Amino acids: CASSLSGRVTNTEAFF.

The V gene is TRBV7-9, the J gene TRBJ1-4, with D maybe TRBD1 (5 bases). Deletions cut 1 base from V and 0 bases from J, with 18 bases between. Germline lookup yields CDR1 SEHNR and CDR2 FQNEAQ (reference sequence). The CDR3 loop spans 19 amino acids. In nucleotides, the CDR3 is TGTGCCAGCAGCTTAGATAGGCGGGGGGACCCAGCAACTAATGAAAAACTGTTTTTT. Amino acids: CASSLDRRGDPATNEKLFF.

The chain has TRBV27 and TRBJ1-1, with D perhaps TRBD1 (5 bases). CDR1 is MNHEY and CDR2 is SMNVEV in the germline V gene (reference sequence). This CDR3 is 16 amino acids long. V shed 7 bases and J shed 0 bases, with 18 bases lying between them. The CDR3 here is CASISFGTAMNTEAFF. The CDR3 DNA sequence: TGTGCCAGCATATCATTCGGGACCGCAATGAACACTGAAGCTTTCTTT.

CDR3 protein: CASSLVRDRKGTF. For the CDR3, the DNA is TGTGCCAGCAGCTTAGTCCGGGACAGGAAGGGCACCTTC. The chain recombines TRBV7-2 with TRBJ1-2; the match to TRBD1 covers 8 bases. The CDR3 extends over 13 amino acids. After removal of 1 base from V and 13 bases from J, the junction contained 8 bases not matched to a gene. CDR1 is SGHTA, CDR2 FQGNSA, per germline.

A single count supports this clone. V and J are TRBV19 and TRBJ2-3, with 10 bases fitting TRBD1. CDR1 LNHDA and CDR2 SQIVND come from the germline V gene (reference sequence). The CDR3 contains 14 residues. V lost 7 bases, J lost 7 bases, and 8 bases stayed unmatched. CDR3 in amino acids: CASTMTGGMNTQYF. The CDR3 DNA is TGTGCCAGTACTATGACAGGGGGCATGAATACGCAGTATTTT. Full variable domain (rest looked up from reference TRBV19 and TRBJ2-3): DGGITQSPKYLFRKEGQNVTLSCEQNLNHDAMYWYRQDPGQGLRLIYYSQIVNDFQKGDIAEGYSVSREKKESFPLTVTSAQKNPTAFYLCASTMTGGMNTQYFGPGTRLTVL.

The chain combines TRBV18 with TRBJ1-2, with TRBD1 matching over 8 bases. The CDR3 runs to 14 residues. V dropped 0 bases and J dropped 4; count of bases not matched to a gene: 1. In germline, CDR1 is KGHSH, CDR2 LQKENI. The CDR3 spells CASSPPTGGYGYTF. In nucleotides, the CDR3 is TGTGCCAGCTCACCACCAACAGGGGGCTATGGCTACACCTTC.

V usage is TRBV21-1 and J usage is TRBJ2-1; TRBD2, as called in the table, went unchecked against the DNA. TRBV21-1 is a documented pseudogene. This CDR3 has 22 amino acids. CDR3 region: CASSKAVAGQWRGQSSYNEQFF. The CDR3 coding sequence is TGTGCCAGCAGCAAAGCAGTGGCAGGCCAATGGCGGGGGCAAAGCTCCTACAATGAGCAGTTCTTC.

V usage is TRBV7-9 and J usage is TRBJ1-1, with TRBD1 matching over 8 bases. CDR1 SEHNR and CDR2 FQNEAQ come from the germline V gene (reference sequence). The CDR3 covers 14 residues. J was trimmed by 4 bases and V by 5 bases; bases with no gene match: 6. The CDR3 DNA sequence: TGTGCCAGCAGCCTCGGACAGGGAAGCACTGAAGCTTTCTTT. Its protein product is CASSLGQGSTEAFF.

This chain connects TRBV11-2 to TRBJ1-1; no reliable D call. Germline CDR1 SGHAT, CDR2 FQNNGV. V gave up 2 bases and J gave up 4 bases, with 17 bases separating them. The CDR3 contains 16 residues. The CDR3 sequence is CASSLPPGWEGTEAFF. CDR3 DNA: TGTGCCAGCAGCTTACCCCCCGGGTGGGAGGGCACTGAAGCTTTCTTT.

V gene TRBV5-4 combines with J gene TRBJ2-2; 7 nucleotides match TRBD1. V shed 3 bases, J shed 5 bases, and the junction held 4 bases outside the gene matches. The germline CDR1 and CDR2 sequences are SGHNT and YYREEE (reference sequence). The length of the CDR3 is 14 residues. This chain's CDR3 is CASSSLRGTGELFF. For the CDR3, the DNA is TGTGCCAGCAGCTCCCTCAGGGGGACCGGGGAGCTGTTTTTT.

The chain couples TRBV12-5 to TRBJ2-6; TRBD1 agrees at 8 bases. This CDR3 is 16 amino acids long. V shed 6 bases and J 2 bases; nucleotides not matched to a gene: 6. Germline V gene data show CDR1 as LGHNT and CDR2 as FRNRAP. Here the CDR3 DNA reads TGTGCTAGTGGAGAACCCAGGGGGCCTGGGGCCAACGTCCTGACTTTC. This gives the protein CASGEPRGPGANVLTF.

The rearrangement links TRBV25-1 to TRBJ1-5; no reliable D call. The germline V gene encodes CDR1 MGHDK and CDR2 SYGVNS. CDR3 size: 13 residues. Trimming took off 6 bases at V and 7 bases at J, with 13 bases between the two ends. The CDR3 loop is CASRGSVGQPQHF. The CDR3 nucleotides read TGTGCCAGCAGGGGAAGCGTGGGGCAGCCCCAGCATTTT.

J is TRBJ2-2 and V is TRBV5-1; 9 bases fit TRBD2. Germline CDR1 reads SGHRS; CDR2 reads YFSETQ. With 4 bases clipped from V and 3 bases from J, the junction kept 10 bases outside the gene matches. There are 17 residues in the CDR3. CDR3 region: CASSVTFSGGDTGELFF. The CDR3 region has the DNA TGCGCCAGCAGCGTAACCTTTAGCGGGGGAGACACCGGGGAGCTGTTTTTT.

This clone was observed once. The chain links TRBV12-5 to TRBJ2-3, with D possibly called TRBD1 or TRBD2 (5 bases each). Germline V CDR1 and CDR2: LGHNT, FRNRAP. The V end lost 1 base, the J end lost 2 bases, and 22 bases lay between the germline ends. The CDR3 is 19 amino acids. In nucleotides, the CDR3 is TGTGCTAGTGGTTTGGACCCTTCCTGGGGGTTTGGGATCACAGATACGCAGTATTTT. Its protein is CASGLDPSWGFGITDTQYF.

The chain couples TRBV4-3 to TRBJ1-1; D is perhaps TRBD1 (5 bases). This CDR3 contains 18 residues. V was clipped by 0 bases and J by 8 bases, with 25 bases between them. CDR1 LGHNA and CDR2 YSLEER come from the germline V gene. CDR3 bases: TGCGCCAGCAGCCAAGATCCAAAGGGGATGGCCTATGAAACGGAAGCTTTCTTT. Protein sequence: CASSQDPKGMAYETEAFF.

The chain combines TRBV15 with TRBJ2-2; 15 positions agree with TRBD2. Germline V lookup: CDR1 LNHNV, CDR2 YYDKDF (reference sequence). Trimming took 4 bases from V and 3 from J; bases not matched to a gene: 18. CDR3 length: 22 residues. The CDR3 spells CATSTTRWTSGGAEFYTGELFF. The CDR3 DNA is TGTGCCACCAGCACAACCCGTTGGACTAGCGGGGGGGCCGAATTCTACACCGGGGAGCTGTTTTTT.

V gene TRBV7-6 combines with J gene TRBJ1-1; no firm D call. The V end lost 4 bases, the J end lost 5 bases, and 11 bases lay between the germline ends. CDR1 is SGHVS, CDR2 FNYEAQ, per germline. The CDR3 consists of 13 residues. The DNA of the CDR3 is TGTGCCAGCAGCTCCTCCGGGGTGACTGAAGCTTTCTTT. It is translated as CASSSSGVTEAFF. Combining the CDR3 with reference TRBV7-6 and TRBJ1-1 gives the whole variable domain GAGVSQSPRYKVTKRGQDVALRCDPISGHVSLYWYRQALGQGPEFLTYFNYEAQQDKSGLPNDRFSAERPEGSISTLTIQRTEQRDSAMYRCASSSSGVTEAFFGQGTRLTVV.

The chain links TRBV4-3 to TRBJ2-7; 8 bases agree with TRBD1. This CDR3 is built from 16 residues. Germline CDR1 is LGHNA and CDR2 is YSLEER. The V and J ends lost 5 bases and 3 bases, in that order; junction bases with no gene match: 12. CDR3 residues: CASSTCPRGRIYEQYF. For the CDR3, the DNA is TGCGCCAGCAGCACATGCCCCAGGGGGCGCATCTACGAGCAGTACTTC.

The CDR3, as DNA: TGTGCCATCACTCCAGGGGACTCGCAAGAGACCCAGTACTTC. Its translation: CAITPGDSQETQYF. The V call is TRBV10-3, the J call TRBJ2-5; D is possibly TRBD1 or TRBD2 (6 bases each). The V end was cut by 7 bases, the J end by 2 bases, with 14 bases between. Germline CDR1 ENHRY, CDR2 SYGVKD. This CDR3 region has 14 residues.

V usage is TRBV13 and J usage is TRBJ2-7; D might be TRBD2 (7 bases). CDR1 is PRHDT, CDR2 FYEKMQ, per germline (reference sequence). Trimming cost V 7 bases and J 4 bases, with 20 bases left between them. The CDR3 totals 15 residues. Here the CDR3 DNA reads TGTGCCAGCATCTACTTGAGGGGGGGTAGTTACGAGCAGTACTTC. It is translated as CASIYLRGGSYEQYF.

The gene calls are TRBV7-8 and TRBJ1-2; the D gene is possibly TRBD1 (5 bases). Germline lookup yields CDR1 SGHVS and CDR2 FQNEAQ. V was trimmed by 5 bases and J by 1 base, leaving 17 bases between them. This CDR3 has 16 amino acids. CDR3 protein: CASSRGSGYLNYGYTF. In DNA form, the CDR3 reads TGTGCCAGCAGCCGTGGGTCAGGGTACCTTAACTATGGCTACACCTTC.

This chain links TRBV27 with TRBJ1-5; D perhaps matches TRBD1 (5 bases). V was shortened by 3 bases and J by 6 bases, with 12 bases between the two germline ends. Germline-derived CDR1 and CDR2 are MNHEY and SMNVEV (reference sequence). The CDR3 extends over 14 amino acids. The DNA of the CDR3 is TGTGCCAGCAGTTTGAGGGGTGTCAGTCAGCCCCAGCATTTT. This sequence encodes CASSLRGVSQPQHF.

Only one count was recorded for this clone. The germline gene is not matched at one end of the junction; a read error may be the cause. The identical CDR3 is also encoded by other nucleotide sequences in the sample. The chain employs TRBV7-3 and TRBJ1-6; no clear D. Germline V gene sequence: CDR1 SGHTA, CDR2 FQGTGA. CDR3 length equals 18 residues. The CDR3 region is CASSLSGVSDNLNSPLHF. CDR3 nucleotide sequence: TGTGCCAGCAGCTTATCAGGAGTTAGTGACAACCTAAATTCACCCCTCCATTTT.

The CDR3 spells CASSQEQMSSGANVLTF. In DNA, the CDR3 is TGCGCCAGCAGCCAAGAGCAGATGAGCTCTGGGGCCAACGTCCTGACTTTC. V and J are TRBV4-3 and TRBJ2-6; D ambiguous. Per the germline V gene, CDR1 is LGHNA and CDR2 is YSLEER. V lost 0 bases and J lost 0, with 9 bases in between. The length of the CDR3 is 17 residues.

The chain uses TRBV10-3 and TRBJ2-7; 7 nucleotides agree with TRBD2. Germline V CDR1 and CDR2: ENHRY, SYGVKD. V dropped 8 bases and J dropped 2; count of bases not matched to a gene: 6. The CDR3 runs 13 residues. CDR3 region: CAIGSGVTYEQYF. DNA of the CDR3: TGTGCCATCGGGAGCGGGGTCACCTACGAGCAGTACTTC.

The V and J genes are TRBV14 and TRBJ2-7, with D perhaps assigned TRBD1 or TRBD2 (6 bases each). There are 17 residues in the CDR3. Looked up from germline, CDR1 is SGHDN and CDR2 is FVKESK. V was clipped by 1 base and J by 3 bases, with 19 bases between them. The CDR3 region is CASSQGHRDKDYYEQYF. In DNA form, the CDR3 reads TGTGCCAGCAGCCAAGGGCACCGGGACAAGGACTACTACGAGCAGTACTTC. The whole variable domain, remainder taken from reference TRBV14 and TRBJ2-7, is EAGVTQFPSHSVIEKGQTVTLRCDPISGHDNLYWYRRVMGKEIKFLLHFVKESKQDESGMPNNRFLAERTGGTYSTLKVQPAELEDSGVYFCASSQGHRDKDYYEQYFGPGTRLTVT.